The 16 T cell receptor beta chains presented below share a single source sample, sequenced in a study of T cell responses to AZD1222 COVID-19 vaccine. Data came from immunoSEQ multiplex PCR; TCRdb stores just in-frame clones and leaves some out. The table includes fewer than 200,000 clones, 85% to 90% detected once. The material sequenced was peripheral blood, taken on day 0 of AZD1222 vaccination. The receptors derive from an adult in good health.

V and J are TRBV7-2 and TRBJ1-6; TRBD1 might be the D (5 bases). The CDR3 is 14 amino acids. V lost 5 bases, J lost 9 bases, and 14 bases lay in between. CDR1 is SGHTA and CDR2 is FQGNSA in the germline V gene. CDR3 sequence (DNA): TGTGCCAGCAGCCCGGGGCAACGTGGTTCACCCCTCCACTTT. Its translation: CASSPGQRGSPLHF.

CDR3 amino acids: CASSRAGQGRNTIYF. In DNA form, the CDR3 reads TGTGCCAGCAGTCGGGCGGGACAGGGCCGAAACACCATATATTTT. The rearrangement uses TRBV28 and TRBJ1-3; 9 nucleotides line up with TRBD1. CDR1 and CDR2 (germline): MDHEN, SYDVKM. This CDR3 contains 15 residues. Trimming took 5 bases from V and 5 from J; bases not matched to a gene: 7. The full variable domain, in which reference TRBV28 and TRBJ1-3 provide the parts outside the CDR3, is DVKVTQSSRYLVKRTGEKVFLECVQDMDHENMFWYRQDPGLGLRLIYFSYDVKMKEKGDIPEGYSVSREKKERFSLILESASTNQTSMYLCASSRAGQGRNTIYFGEGSWLTVV.

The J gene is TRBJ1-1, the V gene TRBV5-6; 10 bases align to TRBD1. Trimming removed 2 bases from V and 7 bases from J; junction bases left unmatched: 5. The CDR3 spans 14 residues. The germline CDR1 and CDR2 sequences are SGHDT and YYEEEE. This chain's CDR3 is CASSFGTGAVEAFF. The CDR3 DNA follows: TGTGCCAGCAGCTTTGGGACAGGGGCAGTTGAAGCTTTCTTT.

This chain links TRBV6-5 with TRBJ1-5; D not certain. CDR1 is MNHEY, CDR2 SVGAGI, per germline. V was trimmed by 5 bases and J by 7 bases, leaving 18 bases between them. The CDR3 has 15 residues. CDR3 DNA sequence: TGTGCCAGCAGTAGGACCGAGGGTGGGTGGCAGCCCCAGCATTTT. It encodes CASSRTEGGWQPQHF.

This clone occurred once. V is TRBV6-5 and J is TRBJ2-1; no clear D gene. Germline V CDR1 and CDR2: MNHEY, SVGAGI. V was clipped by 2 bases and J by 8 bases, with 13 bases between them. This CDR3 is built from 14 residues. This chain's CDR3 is CASSYEWPSDEQFF. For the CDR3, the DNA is TGTGCCAGCAGTTACGAGTGGCCGTCCGATGAGCAGTTCTTC.

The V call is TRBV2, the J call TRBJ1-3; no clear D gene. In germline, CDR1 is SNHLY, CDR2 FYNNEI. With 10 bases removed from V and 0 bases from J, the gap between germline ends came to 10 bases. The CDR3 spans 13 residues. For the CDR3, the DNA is TGTGCCACTAAACCTCTCTCTGGAAACACCATATATTTT. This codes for CATKPLSGNTIYF.

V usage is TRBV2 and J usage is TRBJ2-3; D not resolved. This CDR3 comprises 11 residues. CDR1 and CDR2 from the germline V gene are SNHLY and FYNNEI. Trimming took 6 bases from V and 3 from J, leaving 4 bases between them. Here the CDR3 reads CASSSTDTQYF. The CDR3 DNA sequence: TGTGCCAGCAGCTCAACAGATACGCAGTATTTT.

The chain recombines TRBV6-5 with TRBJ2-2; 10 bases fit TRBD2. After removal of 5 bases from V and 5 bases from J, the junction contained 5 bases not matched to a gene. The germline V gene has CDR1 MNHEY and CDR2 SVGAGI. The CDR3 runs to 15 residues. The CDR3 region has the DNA TGTGCCAGCAGTCCTAGCGGGAGACCAACCGGGGAGCTGTTTTTT. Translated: CASSPSGRPTGELFF.

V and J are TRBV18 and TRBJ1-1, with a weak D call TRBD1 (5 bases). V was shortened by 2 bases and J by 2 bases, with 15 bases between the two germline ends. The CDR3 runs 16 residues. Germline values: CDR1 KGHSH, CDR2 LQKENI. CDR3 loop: CASSPYGQGINTEAFF. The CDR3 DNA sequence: TGTGCCAGCTCACCATATGGGCAGGGCATTAACACTGAAGCTTTCTTT.

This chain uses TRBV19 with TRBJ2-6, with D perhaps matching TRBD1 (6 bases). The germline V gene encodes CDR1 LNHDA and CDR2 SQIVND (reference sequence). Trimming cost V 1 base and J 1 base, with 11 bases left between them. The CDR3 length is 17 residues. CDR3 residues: CASSIGTGPSGANVLTF. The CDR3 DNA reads TGTGCCAGTAGTATAGGAACAGGGCCGTCTGGGGCCAACGTCCTGACTTTC.

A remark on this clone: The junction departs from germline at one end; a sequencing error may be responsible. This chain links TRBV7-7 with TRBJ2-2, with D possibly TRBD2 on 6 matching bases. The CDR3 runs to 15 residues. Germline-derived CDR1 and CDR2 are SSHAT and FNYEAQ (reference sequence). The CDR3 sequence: CASSLDGGITGELFF. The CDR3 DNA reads TGTGCTAGCAGCTTAGACGGGGGTATCACCGGGGAGCTGTTTTTT.

CDR3 residues: CSVERAGVATGELFF. The DNA for the CDR3 is TGCAGCGTTGAAAGAGCGGGAGTAGCCACCGGGGAGCTGTTTTTT. The chain links TRBV29-1 to TRBJ2-2; 8 nucleotides line up with TRBD2. The germline gives CDR1 SQVTM, CDR2 ANQGSEA. The CDR3 consists of 15 residues. Trimming took 2 bases from V and 4 from J; bases not matched to a gene: 6.

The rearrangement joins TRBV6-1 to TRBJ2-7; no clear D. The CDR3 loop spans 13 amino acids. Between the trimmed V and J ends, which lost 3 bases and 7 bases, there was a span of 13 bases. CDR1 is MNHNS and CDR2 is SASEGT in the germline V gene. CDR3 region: CASSDAIDGEQYF. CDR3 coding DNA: TGTGCCAGCAGTGACGCGATAGATGGGGAGCAGTACTTC.

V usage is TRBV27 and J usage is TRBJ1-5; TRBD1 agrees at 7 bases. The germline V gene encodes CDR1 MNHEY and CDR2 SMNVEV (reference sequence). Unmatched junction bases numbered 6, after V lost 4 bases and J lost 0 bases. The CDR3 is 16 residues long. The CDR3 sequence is CASSSNRGYSNQPQHF. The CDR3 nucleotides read TGTGCCAGCAGTTCGAACAGGGGATATAGCAATCAGCCCCAGCATTTT.

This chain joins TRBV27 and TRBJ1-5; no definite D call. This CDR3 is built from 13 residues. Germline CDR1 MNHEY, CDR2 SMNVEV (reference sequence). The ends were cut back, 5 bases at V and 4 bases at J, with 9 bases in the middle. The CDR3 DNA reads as TGTGCCAGCAGTACCCGGGAAAATCAGCCCCAGCATTTT. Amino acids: CASSTRENQPQHF.

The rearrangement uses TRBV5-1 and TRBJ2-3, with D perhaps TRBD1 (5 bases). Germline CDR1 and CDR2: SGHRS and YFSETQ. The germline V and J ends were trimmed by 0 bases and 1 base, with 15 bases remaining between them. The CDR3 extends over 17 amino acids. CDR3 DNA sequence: TGCGCCAGCAGCTTGGCCAGGACACAATGGGGCACAGATACGCAGTATTTT. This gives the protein CASSLARTQWGTDTQYF.